A selection of T cell receptor beta chains follows, all from one sample in a study of cytomegalovirus exposure and HLA in healthy donors. Produced via immunoSEQ multiplex PCR; TCRdb's table is partial and in-frame only. Of more than 85,000 clones in the sample, around 77% were seen once. Sequenced: PBMCs. The receptor set was obtained from a boy aged 5-17 years in good health and CMV-seronegative. CDR3s include the opening cysteine and the closing phenylalanine or tryptophan. The order of the fields is V gene, J gene, clone size, D gene, CDR3 protein, CDR3 DNA. D genes are given only for firm matches. Rows may omit the clone size; those that give it use once, few, many or a size class.

TRBV4-2	TRBJ2-5	NA	TRBD2	CASSQDHSVTSGGYQETQYF	TGTGCCAGCAGCCAAGATCATTCGGTAACGAGCGGGGGGTACCAAGAGACCCAGTACTTC
TRBV7-9	TRBJ1-2	NA	TRBD1	CASSREGTVYGYTF	TGTGCCAGCAGCCGGGAGGGGACAGTCTATGGCTACACCTTC
TRBV30	TRBJ1-2	NA	NA	CACQTFLYGYTF	TGTGCCTGTCAAACATTTCTCTATGGCTACACCTTC
TRBV28	TRBJ1-1	NA	NA	CASSQIRENTEAFF	TGTGCCAGCAGCCAGATTCGTGAGAACACTGAAGCTTTCTTT
TRBV10-3	TRBJ2-7	NA	NA	CAIRDSYEQYF	TGTGCCATCAGGGACAGCTACGAGCAGTACTTC
TRBV5-4	TRBJ1-2	NA	NA	CASSLDSSYGYTF	TGTGCCAGCAGCTTGGACAGCTCCTATGGCTACACCTTC
TRBV10-1	TRBJ2-2	NA	TRBD1	CASSFFDRGRRSGELFF	TGCGCCAGCAGCTTCTTCGACAGGGGGCGGCGGTCCGGGGAGCTGTTTTTT
TRBV29-1	TRBJ2-7	NA	NA	CSSLGQTHEQYF	TGCAGCTCCCTGGGCCAGACCCACGAGCAGTACTTC
TRBV30	TRBJ2-3	once	TRBD2	CAWEGVAGASDTQYF	TGTGCCTGGGAGGGGGTAGCGGGGGCCTCAGATACGCAGTATTTT
TRBV4-3	TRBJ1-2	NA	NA	CASSAGYNYGYTF	TGCGCCAGCAGCGCCGGTTACAACTATGGCTACACCTTC
TRBV9	TRBJ2-5	NA	TRBD1	CASSRLTGGETQYF	TGTGCCAGCAGCCGACTGACAGGGGGGGAGACCCAGTACTTC
TRBV5-4	TRBJ2-2	few	NA	CASSFRGTGELFF	TGTGCCAGCAGCTTCCGCGGAACCGGGGAGCTGTTTTTT
TRBV30	TRBJ1-4	NA	NA	CAWGEWANEKLFF	TGTGCCTGGGGGGAGTGGGCTAATGAAAAACTGTTTTTT
TRBV7-8	TRBJ1-5	NA	TRBD1	CASSIEPGQGAQPQHF	TGTGCCAGCAGCATCGAACCGGGACAGGGGGCTCAGCCCCAGCATTTT
TRBV11-3	TRBJ1-5	NA	NA	CASSLSGGVYYGNQPQHF	TGTGCCAGCAGCCTATCGGGAGGGGTTTATTATGGCAATCAGCCCCAGCATTTT
TRBV30	TRBJ2-2	few	NA	CAWTRLTGELFF	TGTGCCTGGACCCGTCTGACCGGGGAGCTGTTTTTT
TRBV5-4	TRBJ2-7	few	TRBD1	CASSRDRNYEQYF	TGTGCCAGCAGCCGGGACAGAAACTACGAGCAGTACTTC
TRBV19	TRBJ1-6	NA	TRBD1	CASNDRGNSPLHF	TGTGCCAGTAACGACAGGGGGAATTCACCCCTCCACTTT
TRBV4-3	TRBJ2-5	NA	NA	CASSQAGSGNRETQYF	TGCGCCAGCAGCCAAGCGGGTAGCGGTAACCGAGAGACCCAGTACTTC
TRBV28	TRBJ1-4	NA	TRBD1	CASSFQGAEEKLFF	TGTGCCAGCAGTTTCCAGGGGGCTGAGGAAAAACTGTTTTTT
TRBV4-1	TRBJ2-2	once	NA	CASSQPLNTGELFF	TGCGCCAGCAGCCAACCCCTGAACACCGGGGAGCTGTTTTTT